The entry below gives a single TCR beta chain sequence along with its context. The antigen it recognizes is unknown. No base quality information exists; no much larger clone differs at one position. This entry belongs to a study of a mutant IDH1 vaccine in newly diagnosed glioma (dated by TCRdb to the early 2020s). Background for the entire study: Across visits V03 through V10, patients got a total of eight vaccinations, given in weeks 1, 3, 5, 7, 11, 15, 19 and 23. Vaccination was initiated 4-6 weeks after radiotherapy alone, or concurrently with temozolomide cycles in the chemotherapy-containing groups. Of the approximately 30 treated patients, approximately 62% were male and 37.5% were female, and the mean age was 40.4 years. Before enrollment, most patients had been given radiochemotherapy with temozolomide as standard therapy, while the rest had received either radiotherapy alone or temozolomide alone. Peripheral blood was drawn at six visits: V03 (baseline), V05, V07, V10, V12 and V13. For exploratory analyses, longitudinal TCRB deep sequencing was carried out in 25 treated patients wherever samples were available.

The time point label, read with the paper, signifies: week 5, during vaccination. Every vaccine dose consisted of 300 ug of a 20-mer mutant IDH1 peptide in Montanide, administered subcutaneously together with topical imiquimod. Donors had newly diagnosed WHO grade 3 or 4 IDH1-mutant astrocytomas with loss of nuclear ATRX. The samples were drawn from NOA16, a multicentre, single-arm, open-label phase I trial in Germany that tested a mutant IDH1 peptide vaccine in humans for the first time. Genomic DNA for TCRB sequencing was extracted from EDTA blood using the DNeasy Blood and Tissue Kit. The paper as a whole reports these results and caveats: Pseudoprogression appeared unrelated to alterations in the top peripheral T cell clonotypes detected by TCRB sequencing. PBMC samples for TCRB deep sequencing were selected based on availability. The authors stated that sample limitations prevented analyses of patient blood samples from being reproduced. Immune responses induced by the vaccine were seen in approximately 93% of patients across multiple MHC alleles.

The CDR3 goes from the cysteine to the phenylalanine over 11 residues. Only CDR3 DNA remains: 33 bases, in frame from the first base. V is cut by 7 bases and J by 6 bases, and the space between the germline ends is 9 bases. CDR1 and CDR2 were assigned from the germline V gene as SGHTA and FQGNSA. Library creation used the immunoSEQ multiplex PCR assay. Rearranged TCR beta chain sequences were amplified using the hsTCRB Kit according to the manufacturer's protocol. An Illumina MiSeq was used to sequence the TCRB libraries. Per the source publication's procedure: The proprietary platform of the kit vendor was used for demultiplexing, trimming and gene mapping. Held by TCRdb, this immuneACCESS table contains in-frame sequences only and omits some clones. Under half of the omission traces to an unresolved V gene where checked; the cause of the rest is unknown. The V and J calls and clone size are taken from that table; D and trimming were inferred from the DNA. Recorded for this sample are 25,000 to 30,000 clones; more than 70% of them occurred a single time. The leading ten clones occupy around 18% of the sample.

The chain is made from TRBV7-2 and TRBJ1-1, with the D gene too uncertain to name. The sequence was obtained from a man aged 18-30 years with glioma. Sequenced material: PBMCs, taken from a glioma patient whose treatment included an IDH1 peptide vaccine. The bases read TGTGCCAGCATCGAGATCGCTGAAGCTTTCTTT. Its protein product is CASIEIAEAFF. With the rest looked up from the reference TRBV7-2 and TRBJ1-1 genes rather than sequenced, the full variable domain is GAGVSQSPSNKVTEKGKDVELRCDPISGHTALYWYRQSLGQGLEFLIYFQGNSAPDKSGLPSDRFSAERTGGSVSTLTIQRTQQEDSAVYLCASIEIAEAFFGQGTRLTVV.